This TCR beta chain is from a study of cytomegalovirus exposure and HLA in healthy donors (dated by TCRdb to the late 2010s). General notes on the study: An earlier analysis of approximately 640 of the donors reported 250 to 300 Gb of sequence data and some 120 million unique TCR beta sequences from approximately 180 million T cells. About 280 gigabases of sequencing data and roughly 80 million unique TCR sequences made up an early release that covered 500 to 700 HLA-typed donors. Among the roughly 400 genotyped donors, around 81% belonged to the genetic ancestry cluster associated with self-reported Caucasian donors. The aim of the study was to test whether cataloging public T cell receptors could identify signatures of past pathogen exposure. The study used immunosequencing to profile the T cell repertoires of approximately 640 subjects and linked those repertoires to cytomegalovirus serostatus. In addition to the first cohort of around 670 subjects, a separate validation cohort of 130 or so different subjects was used. The study combined high-throughput TCR immunosequencing, statistical association of individual TCRs with disease status, and machine learning to predict cytomegalovirus infection status. To study patterns of TCR occurrence, a later analysis re-analyzed previously published TCR beta repertoires from more than 550 donors and added high-resolution HLA genotyping. Rather than drawing on any new phenotypic data, the later analysis identified candidate immune exposures from TCR beta sequences and the way those sequences occurred across donors. In an earlier analysis of around 540 of the donors, high-throughput TCR beta sequencing was used to judge whether each TCR beta V gene segment behaved as functional or pseudogenic. Alongside the repertoire data, information on donor age, sex, ethnicity and CMV serostatus was compiled. Genome-wide SNP genotypes for about 60% of the 666 donors were used in a later genetic analysis, which treated that subset as a discovery cohort. Every repertoire in the discovery cohort had been generated on one and the same sequencing platform. HLA typing included class I and class II loci at four-digit resolution. Typing coverage varied by locus: about 629-640 donors for A, B, C, DRB1 and DQB1; 522 for DQA1; about 570 for DPA1; fewer than 480 for DPB1. Several DR-DQ haplotypes were handled as single units for association and clustering because linkage in the cohort was strong. Among 300 to 500 genotyped donors of the cohort, an average of about 240,000 unique TCR beta nucleotide sequences was sequenced per donor, of which about 19% were non-productive. The investigation overall reported the following: In a later genetic analysis, a missense DCLRE1C variant was associated with V-gene and J-gene trimming of TCR beta chains, and the association was replicated in an independent cohort. According to a later analysis, most CMV-associated TCR beta chains appeared to be HLA-restricted, and the HLA associations seemed to be driven largely by CMV exposure. HLA typing was unavailable for some donors at each locus, so association tests used only the typed subset. At a false discovery rate of 0.05, a later analysis linked roughly 17,000 TCR beta sequences to specific HLA alleles. Compared with the roughly 670-donor mean, donors in an Asian-associated ancestry cluster had fewer N-insertions in productive TCRs, according to a later genetic analysis. According to the authors, the approach could potentially be generalized to other disease states and immunological phenotypes. Linkage disequilibrium might explain the correlated functional status among segregating V segments, but an unknown experimental factor could not be ruled out. The earlier analysis of almost 600 of the donors excluded seventeen rarely observed V segments, including chromosome 9 orphons, because counts were too low. Compared with equally common non-associated chains, HLA-associated TCR beta chains in a later analysis were more clonally expanded and had lower generation probabilities. Assigning TCR associations to individual alleles was difficult when HLA alleles, especially DR and DQ, strongly co-occurred. A later analysis found that TCR association rates varied across HLA loci, with DRB1 alleles showing the most associated TCRs and HLA-C alleles the fewest. In a later analysis, several top co-occurrence clusters were reported to appear linked to parvovirus B19, influenza, CMV and Epstein-Barr virus. Across donors, most TCR sequences were observed very rarely, whereas some public TCRs were present in many individuals. Only TCR beta chains were sequenced in this cohort, and the absence of alpha or paired-chain data limited detectable features. A cluster of highly shared sequence variants was judged likely to represent a technical artifact of the sequencing pipeline. An earlier analysis of approximately 600 of the donors showed that most TCR beta V segments appeared in productive rearrangements either about 87% or about 30% of the time, which broadly matched IMGT annotations. In vitro tests confirmed that a few of the cytomegalovirus-associated TCR beta chains recognize cytomegalovirus antigens. Immune exposure information for the cohort was limited to CMV serostatus. The study listed 150 to 200 TCR beta chains as associated with cytomegalovirus. Sequencing depth was assumed to be roughly uniform across donors in the presence/absence analyses, though that assumption may not hold. Cytomegalovirus status was reported to be diagnosed by the classifier with high specificity and sensitivity in both the original and validation cohorts. A further reported finding was that TCR beta sequences accurately predicted the HLA-A and HLA-B alleles for most subjects in the first cohort. Some IMGT-functional V segments, including TRBV6-2 and TRBV6-3, could not be told apart with the 87-base-pair reads, so those segments were excluded.

The CDR3 has 15 amino acids, counting the end cysteine and phenylalanine. Just the 45-base CDR3 DNA is kept, in frame starting at base 1. Taken from the germline V gene, the CDR1 and CDR2 loops are MDHEN and SYDVKM. V has 7 bases trimmed and J has 4 bases trimmed; junction bases matching no gene number 8. The library was built by means of the immunoSEQ multiplex PCR assay. For the multiplex PCR, a mixture combining 60 forward primers for TCR Vbeta segments and 13 reverse primers for TCR Jbeta segments was used. The CDR3 region of rearranged TCR beta genes was amplified from genomic DNA with a multiplex PCR assay. The amplified TCR beta libraries were sequenced on the Illumina HiSeq System as 87-base-pair reads. The authors processed their data as follows. A later analysis tallied approximately 87 million unique TCR beta chains across the 700 or so repertoires, and around 10 million of those chains were shared by two or more donors. Raw reads were error-corrected and collapsed into unique sequences with a nearest-neighbor algorithm that merged closely related sequences to remove PCR and sequencing errors. V, D and J gene segments were assigned by aligning CDR3 sequences to IMGT reference sequences. For a sequence to be retained, a match of at least six nucleotides to both a V gene segment and a J gene segment was required. Rearrangements were called productive when the CDR3 lacked stop codons and stayed in frame with V and J; all others were non-productive. CDR3 was defined by IMGT convention, running from the second conserved V-encoded cysteine to the conserved J-encoded phenylalanine. The earlier analysis of 500 to 650 of the donors excluded any sequence lacking an unambiguous match to a single V gene segment. In an earlier analysis of roughly 500 of the donors, V segments were called functional above 56.7% productive rearrangements and were called segregating when the between-donor standard deviation exceeded 5%. To diagnose cytomegalovirus status from the catalog of TCR beta chain sequences, a statistical classification framework was built. In a later analysis, V and J genes were assigned by comparing TCR nucleotide sequences against IMGT/GENE-DB human TR gene sequences. In a later analysis, CDR3 sequences and most-parsimonious VDJ recombination scenarios were assigned using the TCRdist pipeline. In a later analysis, every TCR beta chain was defined by the combination of its CDR3 amino acid sequence and its V-gene family, and reads without a unique V-gene family were dropped. To address suspected cross-contamination and a sequencing artifact, a later analysis removed 450 to 700 highly shared, low-generation-probability nucleotide sequences. For each public chain, a later analysis derived a clonal expansion index from normalized ranks of inferred template counts within each repertoire. In a later analysis, generation probabilities were computed using a VDJ recombination model fitted to out-of-frame rearrangements, and the results were checked against IGoR. Hypergeometric tests were used in a later analysis to score TCR-TCR, TCR-HLA and TCR-CMV co-occurrence, with a repertoire-size bias correction applied to the TCR pairs. False discovery rates were estimated in a later analysis by permuting HLA or CMV assignments 20 times. In a later analysis, co-occurring TCRs were grouped with DBSCAN, and TCRdist sequence similarity was added when clustering was performed within HLA-allele-positive subsets. Repertoires with fewer than 30,000 or more than 120,000 public chains, plus five repertoires with anomalous nucleotide sharing, were excluded from co-occurrence clustering. TCRdb retrieved this table from immuneACCESS and kept in-frame rearrangements only. Not all clones are present; in checked studies, unresolved V genes account for under half, and no reason is known for the remainder. For V, J and clone size, that table is used; D and trimming come from the DNA. For this sample there are 130,000 or so clones; roughly 71% appear just once. Clones ranked in the top ten supply around 1.3% of the sample.

This clone was counted a few times. The clone's antigen remains unknown. Base qualities are not recorded, but no much larger clone differs from it by a single base. The cohort was made up of around 720 healthy bone marrow donors. All cohort members were sampled while nominally healthy, although unrecorded immune exposures were likely present. The donor was CMV seronegative and belonged to the group of several hundred seronegative cohort members. A peripheral blood sample was collected from each donor, and TCR beta sequencing was performed on peripheral blood mononuclear cells. Genomic DNA was extracted from the blood cell samples with the Qiagen DNeasy Blood Extraction Kit.

The rearranged segments are TRBV28 and TRBJ1-4; TRBD1 aligns with 8 central bases. The sequenced material came from PBMCs. This clonotype was obtained from a woman in her forties in good health and CMV-seronegative. CDR3 sequence: CASIEQGELNEKLFF. At the DNA level, the sequence is TGTGCCAGCATTGAACAGGGGGAACTTAATGAAAAACTGTTTTTT.